The present T cell receptor (beta chain) was sequenced within a study of molecular identifiers for immune sequencing clone quantification. Overall study context: In replicates, RNA taken from approximately 20,000 or 100,000 naive CD8 cells was divided five ways, and four portions underwent sequencing.

As for this clonotype: As yet, its antigen is unknown.

The CDR3 spans 12 residues. Trimming left V 8 bases short and J 5 bases short, with 13 bases between. The V gene's germline CDR1 is SEHNR and CDR2 FQNEAQ (reference sequence). Study observations and caveats: For effector cells, clones above 20 RNA copies held over 98% of molecules; for naive cells, under 1%.

TCRdb processed the PCR reads anew with MiXCR; each CDR3 protein has one entry. The sample yields hundreds of thousands of distinct CDR3 sequences, around 25% seen once. The genes are TRBV7-9 and TRBJ2-7; D not certain. Specimen: naive CD8+ T cells from blood, with Jurkat cell RNA spiked in. Subset noted: FACS-sorted CD8+CD4-CCR7+CD45RA+ naive T cells. The source is a human donor in good health. Some libraries in this study had Jurkat cell RNA spiked in. CDR3 sequence: CASGLGSDEQYF. CDR3 in DNA: TGTGCCAGCGGCCTAGGGTCGGACGAGCAGTACTTC.